This TCR beta chain was identified in a study of shared clonotypes between healthy human individuals. Study results and limitations: Investigators expected sequencing depth to affect clonotype sharing among donors.

From germline, CDR1 is MNHNS and CDR2 SASEGT. The CDR3 has 15 residues. J lost 6 bases, V lost 6 bases, and 5 bases had no gene match. Deep-level settings were used for running the assay. TCRdb keeps only in-frame clones here, not all; method: immunoSEQ multiplex PCR. This table has more than 2 million clones, approximately 96% appearing once. In regard to this clone: Its antigen is undetermined.

This TCR was recovered from a man aged 18 to 30 in good health. V gene TRBV6-1 combines with J gene TRBJ1-6, with 10 bases matching TRBD1. Sequencing was done on a sample of naive CD4+ T cells sorted from blood. Subset reported: CD45RA+ positively selected. The CDR3 DNA sequence: TGTGCCAGCAGGACAGGGGACAGGGGTAATTCACCCCTCCACTTT. It is translated as CASRTGDRGNSPLHF.